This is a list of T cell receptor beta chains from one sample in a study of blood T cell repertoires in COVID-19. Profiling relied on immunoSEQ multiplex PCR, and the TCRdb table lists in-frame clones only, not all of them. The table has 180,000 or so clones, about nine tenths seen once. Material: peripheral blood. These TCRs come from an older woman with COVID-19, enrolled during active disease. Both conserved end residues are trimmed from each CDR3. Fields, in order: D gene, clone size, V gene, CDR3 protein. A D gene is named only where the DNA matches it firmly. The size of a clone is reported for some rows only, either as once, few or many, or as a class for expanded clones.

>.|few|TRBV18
ASSPVDRGYEQY
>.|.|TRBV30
AWSVATYEQY
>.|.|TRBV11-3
ASSPNQGDTQY
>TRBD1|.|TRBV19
ASTSSRGFSNQPQH
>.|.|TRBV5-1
ASSLFSRSPQAKF
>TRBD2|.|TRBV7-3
ASSGGSGYNEQF
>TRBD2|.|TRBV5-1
ASSPGLADAYNEQF
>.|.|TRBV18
ASSPIGGQETQY
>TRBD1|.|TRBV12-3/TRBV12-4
ASSYGTDLY
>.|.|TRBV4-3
ASSQGAADTDTQY
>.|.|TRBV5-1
ASSFGSGRGQGYT
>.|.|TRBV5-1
ASSLEAEGTDTQY
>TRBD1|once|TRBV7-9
ASSLTGTGATNEKLF
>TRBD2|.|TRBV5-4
ASSFLAGESYEQY
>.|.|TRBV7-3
ASSFGQSNSPLH
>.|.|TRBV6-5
ASSYLYPGGTEAF
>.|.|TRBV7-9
ASSLDGSQNYGYT
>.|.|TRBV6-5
ASSYVAPDSGNTIY
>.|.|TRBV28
ASSFGSGSYEQY
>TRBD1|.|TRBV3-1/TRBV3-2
ASSQVDRGKLF
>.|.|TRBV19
ASIIRGGTEAF
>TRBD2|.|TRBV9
ASSVAGGPSSGELF
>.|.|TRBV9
ASSAGGAGNTIY
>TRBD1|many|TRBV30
AYKGQGDGYT